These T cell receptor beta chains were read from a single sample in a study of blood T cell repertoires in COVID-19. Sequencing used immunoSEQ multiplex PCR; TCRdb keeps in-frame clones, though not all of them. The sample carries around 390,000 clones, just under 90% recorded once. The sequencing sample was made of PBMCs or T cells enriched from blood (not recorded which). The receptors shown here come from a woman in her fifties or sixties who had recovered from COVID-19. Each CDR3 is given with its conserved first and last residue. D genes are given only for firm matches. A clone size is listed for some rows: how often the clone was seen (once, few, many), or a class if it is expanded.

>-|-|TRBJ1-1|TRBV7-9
CASSSTGGLNTEAFF
TGTGCCAGCAGCTCTACCGGGGGATTGAACACTGAAGCTTTCTTT
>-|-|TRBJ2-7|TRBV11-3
CASNGVHNLYEQYF
TGTGCCAGCAACGGGGTACACAACTTATACGAGCAGTACTTC
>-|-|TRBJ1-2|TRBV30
CAWRTGQGYNGYTF
TGTGCCTGGAGGACGGGGCAGGGGTATAATGGCTACACCTTC
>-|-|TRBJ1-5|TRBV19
CASSIGGVRSNQPQHF
TGTGCCAGTAGTATTGGGGGGGTCCGTAGCAATCAGCCCCAGCATTTT
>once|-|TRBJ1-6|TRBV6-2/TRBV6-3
CASSHPGVIRVSPLHF
TGTGCCAGCAGTCACCCGGGAGTTATACGGGTGTCACCCCTCCACTTT
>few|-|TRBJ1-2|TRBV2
CASSRTELNYGYTF
TGTGCCAGCAGTCGGACAGAACTCAACTATGGCTACACCTTC
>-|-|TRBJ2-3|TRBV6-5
CASSYKGDADTQYF
TGTGCCAGCAGTTATAAGGGGGATGCAGATACGCAGTATTTT
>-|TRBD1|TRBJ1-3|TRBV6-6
CASSYRQGAGNTIYF
TGTGCCAGCAGTTATAGACAGGGGGCTGGAAACACCATATATTTT
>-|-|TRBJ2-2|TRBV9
CASGARTGELFF
TGTGCCAGCGGGGCTCGGACCGGGGAGCTGTTTTTT
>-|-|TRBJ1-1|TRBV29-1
CSVEGQQNTEAFF
TGCAGCGTTGAAGGACAACAGAACACTGAAGCTTTCTTT
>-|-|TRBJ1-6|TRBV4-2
CASSALGSGESPLHF
TGTGCCAGCAGCGCTCTGGGGTCAGGGGAGTCACCCCTCCACTTT
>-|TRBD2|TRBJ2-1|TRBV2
CASGLAGVNEQFF
TGTGCCAGCGGGCTAGCGGGGGTCAATGAGCAGTTCTTC
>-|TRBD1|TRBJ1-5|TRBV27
CASRARDRVDQPQHF
TGTGCCAGCAGGGCCCGGGACAGGGTGGATCAGCCCCAGCATTTT
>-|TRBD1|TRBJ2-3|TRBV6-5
CASSYRDSRRGDTQYF
TGTGCCAGCAGTTACCGGGACAGCCGGAGAGGGGATACGCAGTATTTT
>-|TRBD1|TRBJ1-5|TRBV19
CASSPSLRGLGNQPQHF
TGTGCCAGTAGTCCCTCCCTCAGGGGGCTGGGCAATCAGCCCCAGCATTTT
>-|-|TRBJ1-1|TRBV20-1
CSARGHREAFF
TGCAGTGCTAGAGGTCACAGGGAAGCTTTCTTT
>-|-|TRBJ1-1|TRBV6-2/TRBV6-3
CASSYPTRGPEAFF
TGTGCCAGCAGTTACCCAACCAGGGGACCTGAAGCTTTCTTT
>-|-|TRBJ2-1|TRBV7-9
CASSLAQEGFYNEQFF
TGTGCCAGCAGCTTAGCGCAGGAGGGATTCTACAATGAGCAGTTCTTC
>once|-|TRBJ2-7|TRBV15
CATSEGFPNEQYF
TGTGCCACCAGTGAGGGTTTTCCCAACGAGCAGTACTTC
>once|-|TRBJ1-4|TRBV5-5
CASSQDGRGEKLFF
TGTGCCAGCAGCCAGGACGGGAGAGGGGAAAAACTGTTTTTT
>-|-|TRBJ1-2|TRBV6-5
CASSSQGRPGGYTF
TGTGCCAGCAGTTCGCAGGGGCGTCCGGGAGGCTACACCTTC
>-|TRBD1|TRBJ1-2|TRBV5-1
CASSLTGGGVDGYTF
TGCGCCAGCAGCTTGACAGGGGGTGGCGTTGACGGCTACACCTTC
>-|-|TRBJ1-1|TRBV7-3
CASSPVGGGRYTEAFF
TGTGCCAGCAGCCCGGTGGGGGGAGGAAGGTACACTGAAGCTTTCTTT
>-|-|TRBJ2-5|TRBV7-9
CASSLVPASGETQYF
TGTGCCAGCAGCTTAGTACCTGCTAGTGGAGAGACCCAGTACTTC
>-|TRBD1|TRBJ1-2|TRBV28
CASSLGTDYYGYTF
TGTGCCAGCAGCTTGGGGACAGATTATTATGGCTACACCTTC
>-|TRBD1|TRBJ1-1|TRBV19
CASRDLGRTGDTEAFF
TGTGCCAGTAGGGACTTGGGTAGGACAGGAGACACTGAAGCTTTCTTT